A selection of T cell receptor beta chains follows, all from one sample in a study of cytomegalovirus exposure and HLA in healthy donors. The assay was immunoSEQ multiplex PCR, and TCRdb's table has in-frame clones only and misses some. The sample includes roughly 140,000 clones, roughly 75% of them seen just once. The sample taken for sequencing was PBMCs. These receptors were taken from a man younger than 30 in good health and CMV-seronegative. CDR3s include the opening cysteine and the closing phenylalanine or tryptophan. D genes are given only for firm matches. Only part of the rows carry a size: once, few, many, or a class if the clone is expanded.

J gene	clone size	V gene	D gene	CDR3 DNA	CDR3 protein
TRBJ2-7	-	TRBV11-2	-	TGTGCCAGCAGCTTAGTCCTGGGGAGGTCCTACGAGCAGTACTTC	CASSLVLGRSYEQYF
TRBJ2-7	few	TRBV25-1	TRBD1	TGTGCCAGCAGTGACGGGACAGGGGACTACGAGCAGTACTTC	CASSDGTGDYEQYF
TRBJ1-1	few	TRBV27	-	TGTGCCAGCAGCCAACGGGGGAACACTGAAGCTTTCTTT	CASSQRGNTEAFF
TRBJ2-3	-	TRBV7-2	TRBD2	TGTGCCAGCCGCCTAAGCGGGGGAACCCCCCGGGGGACGCAGTATTTT	CASRLSGGTPRGTQYF
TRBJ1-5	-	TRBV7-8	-	TGTGCCAGCAGCTTAGCGGGTCAGGGAAGCAATCAGCCCCAGCATTTT	CASSLAGQGSNQPQHF
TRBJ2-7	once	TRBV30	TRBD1	TGTGCCTACAAAAACAGGGGGGCCCTGTCGGGGAGCCCCCTCTCCTACGAGCAGTACTTC	CAYKNRGALSGSPLSYEQYF
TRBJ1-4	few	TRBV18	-	TGTGCCAGCTCACCGAGGACAGTTGAAAAACTGTTTTTT	CASSPRTVEKLFF
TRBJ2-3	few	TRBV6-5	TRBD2	TGTGCCAGCAGTTACTCGACACGGGAGGGGCGGGATACGCAGTATTTT	CASSYSTREGRDTQYF
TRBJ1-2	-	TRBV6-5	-	TGTGCCAGCAGTGAAACCAGGGATGGCTACACCTTC	CASSETRDGYTF
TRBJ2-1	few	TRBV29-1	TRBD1	TGCAGCGTTGAAGATCCCAGGGACAGGCGGTACAATGAGCAGTTCTTC	CSVEDPRDRRYNEQFF
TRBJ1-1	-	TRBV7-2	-	TGTGCCAGCAGCTTTCATCCTATCGGGGCTTTCTTT	CASSFHPIGAFF
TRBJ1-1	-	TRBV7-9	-	TGTGCCAGCAGCCCCCGGGGGGGGGCCAACACTGAAGCTTTCTTT	CASSPRGGANTEAFF
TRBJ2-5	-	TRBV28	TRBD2	TGTGCCAGCAGTTTAGGGACTAGCGGGCAAGAGACCCAGTACTTC	CASSLGTSGQETQYF
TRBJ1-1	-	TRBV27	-	TGTGCCAGCAGCCAAAGGGGGGGCTCCACTGAAGCTTTCTTT	CASSQRGGSTEAFF
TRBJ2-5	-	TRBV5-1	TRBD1	TGCGCCAGCAGCTGGGGGACAGGGGGAGTTGACCAAGAGACCCAGTACTTC	CASSWGTGGVDQETQYF
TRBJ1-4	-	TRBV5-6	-	TGTGCCAGCAGCTCCCCAGGTAATGAAAAACTGTTTTTT	CASSSPGNEKLFF
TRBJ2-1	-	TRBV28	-	TGTGCCAGCAGTAGTAGCGGCCCCTACAATGAGCAGTTCTTC	CASSSSGPYNEQFF
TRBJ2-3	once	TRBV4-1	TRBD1	TGCGCCAGCGGGAGGACAGGGTCATCCGATACGCAGTATTTT	CASGRTGSSDTQYF
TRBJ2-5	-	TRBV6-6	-	TGTGCCAGCAGTTACTCGTTGGAGGGGGAGACCCAGTACTTC	CASSYSLEGETQYF
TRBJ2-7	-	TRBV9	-	TGTGCCAGCAGCGTAGACGGGGTACCGGGGGAGCAGTACTTC	CASSVDGVPGEQYF
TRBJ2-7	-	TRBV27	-	TGTGCCAGCAGTGATCAGGCGAGACTACACGAGCAGTACTTC	CASSDQARLHEQYF
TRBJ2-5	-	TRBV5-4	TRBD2	TGTGCCAGCAGTCGGGACTACTCTTTCCAAGAGACCCAGTACTTC	CASSRDYSFQETQYF
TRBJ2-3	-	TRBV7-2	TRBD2	TGTGCCAGCAGCTCGATAGCGGGGGTCACAGATACGCAGTATTTT	CASSSIAGVTDTQYF
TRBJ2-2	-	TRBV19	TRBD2	TGTGCCAGTAGTTTAGCGGGAGACTCCGGGGAGCTGTTTTTT	CASSLAGDSGELFF
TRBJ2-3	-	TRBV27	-	TGTGCCAGTAGGTCGGGAGCGGCAACCCTTTCAGATACGCAGTATTTT	CASRSGAATLSDTQYF
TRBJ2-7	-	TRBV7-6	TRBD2	TGTGCCGGCAGCTCGACTAGCGGCCGAGGGTACGAGCAGTACTTC	CAGSSTSGRGYEQYF
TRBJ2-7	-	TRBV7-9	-	TGTGCCAGCAGCTTAGAACAGAGGGTTGACTTC	CASSLEQRVDF
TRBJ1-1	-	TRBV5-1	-	TGCGCCAGCAGCTTCGGGGATATGAACACTGAAGCTTTCTTT	CASSFGDMNTEAFF
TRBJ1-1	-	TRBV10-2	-	TGCGCCAGCACCGGGGGGGGCGAAGGTAGGAACACTGAAGCTTTCTTT	CASTGGGEGRNTEAFF
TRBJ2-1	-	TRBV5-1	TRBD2	TGCGCCAGCTCCCTAGCGGGGAATAATGAGCAGTTCTTC	CASSLAGNNEQFF
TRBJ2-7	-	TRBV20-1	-	TGCAGTGCTAAGAGCTACGAGCAGTACTTC	CSAKSYEQYF
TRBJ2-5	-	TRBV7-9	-	TGTGCCAGCACCCGTTCCCAAGAGACCCAGTACTTC	CASTRSQETQYF
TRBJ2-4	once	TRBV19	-	TGTGCCAGTAGTCCCCTCTTGGCCAAAAACATTCAGTACTTC	CASSPLLAKNIQYF
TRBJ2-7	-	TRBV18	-	TGTGCCAGCTCACCAAGCGAGGGCGAGCAGTACTTC	CASSPSEGEQYF
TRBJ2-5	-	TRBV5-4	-	TGTGCCAGCAGCTCGACAGCGTCTCGGGAGACCCAGTACTTC	CASSSTASRETQYF
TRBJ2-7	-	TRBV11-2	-	TGTGCCAGCAGCTTAGATGTGCCGGTCCACGAGCAGTACTTC	CASSLDVPVHEQYF
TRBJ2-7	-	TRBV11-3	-	TGTGCCAGCAGCTTAGGAGGGCACCCCTACGAGCAGTACTTC	CASSLGGHPYEQYF
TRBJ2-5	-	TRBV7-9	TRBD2	TGTGCCAGCAGCTTAGGACTAGCGGGTGGAGAGACCCAGTACTTC	CASSLGLAGGETQYF
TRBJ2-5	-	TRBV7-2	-	TGTGCCAGCAGCTTAGTTCTAGGAGTAGGGAGAGAGCAGTACTTC	CASSLVLGVGREQYF
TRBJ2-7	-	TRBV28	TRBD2	TGTGCCAGCAGTTTGAAGCGGGGTTACTACGAGCAGTACTTC	CASSLKRGYYEQYF
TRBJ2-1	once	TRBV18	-	TGTGCCAGCTCACCGGTTGTAGGAGACAATGAGCAGTTCTTC	CASSPVVGDNEQFF
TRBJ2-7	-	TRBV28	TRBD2	TGTGCCAGCAGTCCGCCTAGCGGGAGTAGATACGAGCAGTACTTC	CASSPPSGSRYEQYF
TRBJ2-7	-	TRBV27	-	TGTGCCAGCAGTTGGGCAGGGGCCACCTACGAGCAGTACTTC	CASSWAGATYEQYF
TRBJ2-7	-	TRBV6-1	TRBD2	TGTGCCAGCAGTTCCACTAGCGGGATTACCTACGAGCAGTACTTC	CASSSTSGITYEQYF
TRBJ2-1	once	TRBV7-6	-	TGTGCCAGCAGCCCCGAACCACTATCGAGGGACAATGAGCAGTTCTTC	CASSPEPLSRDNEQFF
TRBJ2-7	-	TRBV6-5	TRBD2	TGTGCCAGCAGTGCACTAGCGGGCAACTACGAGCAGTACTTC	CASSALAGNYEQYF
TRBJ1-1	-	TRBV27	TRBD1	TGTGCCAGCAGTTTGGGGACAGGGGTGGATGCTTTCTTT	CASSLGTGVDAFF
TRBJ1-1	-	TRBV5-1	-	TGCGCCAGCAGCTTGCATCCGAACACTGAAGCTTTCTTT	CASSLHPNTEAFF
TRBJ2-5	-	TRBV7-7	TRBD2	TGTGCCAGCAGCTTCGGACTAGAAGAGACCCAGTACTTC	CASSFGLEETQYF
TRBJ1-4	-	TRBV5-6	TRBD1	TGTGCCAGCAGCCCGGGACAGGGGGAGGAAAAACTGTTTTTT	CASSPGQGEEKLFF
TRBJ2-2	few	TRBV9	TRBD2	TGTGCCAGCAGCGTAAAAGCGGGATTCACCGGGGAGCTGTTTTTT	CASSVKAGFTGELFF
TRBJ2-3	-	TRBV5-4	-	TGTGCCAGCAGCTTGGTTAAGGGGCCAAGGACAGATACGCAGTATTTT	CASSLVKGPRTDTQYF
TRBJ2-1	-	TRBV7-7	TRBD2	TGTGCCAGCAGCCTGGACCCCACTAGCGGGAATGAGCAGTTCTTC	CASSLDPTSGNEQFF
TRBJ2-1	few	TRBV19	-	TGTGCCAGTAGAGACAGGCGTTACAATGAGCAGTTCTTC	CASRDRRYNEQFF